This section outlines one TCR beta chain sequence together with its context. V shed 6 bases, J shed 5 bases, and the junction held 7 bases outside the gene matches. CDR3 length: 14 amino acids. The germline gives CDR1 MNHEY, CDR2 SVGAGI. The sample originates from a study of blood T cell repertoires in COVID-19. Background on the study: Both acute and convalescent COVID-19 samples were obtained from the United States, Italy and Spain. In each case, the material was cDNA or gDNA derived from T cells, B-cell-depleted T cells, or PBMCs.

Per the authors' pipeline: Quantification of nucleated cells was approximated via reference gene primer amplification. Only in-frame clones appear in the TCRdb table, and some are missing; sequencing was by immunoSEQ multiplex PCR. V, J and clone size derive from that table, while D and trimming were established from the DNA sequence. The sample contains about 80,000 clones, roughly 79% of which appear only once. Material for sequencing was peripheral blood. This chain links TRBV6-5 with TRBJ1-5; the match to TRBD1 covers 7 bases. The receptor's source is a human donor in a cohort sampled during active COVID-19. The CDR3 reads CASSLRQGYQPQHF. CDR3 nucleotides: TGTGCCAGCAGCCTTCGACAGGGTTATCAGCCCCAGCATTTT.